Given below is one TCR beta chain in context. The source of the sample is a study of shared clonotypes between healthy human individuals. Using immunoSEQ multiplex PCR, the repertoire was profiled, and TCRdb retains in-frame clones only, with some absent. The data show around 2.5 million clones, 90% to 95% seen once. Germline V CDR1 and CDR2: SGHRS, YFSETQ. This CDR3 region has 13 residues. Deletions cut 6 bases from V and 0 bases from J, with 10 bases between. The chain links TRBV5-1 to TRBJ2-7, with D perhaps being TRBD1 or TRBD2 (5 bases each). The sequencing input was naive CD4+ T cells from PBMCs. Subset of the sample: CD45RA+ positively selected. This clonotype was obtained from a man between 18 and 35 years old in good health. Some clones in this sample may be carry-over from other donors' samples. The CDR3, as DNA: TGCGCCAGCACAAACGGGGCCTCCTACGAGCAGTACTTC. Translation gives CASTNGASYEQYF. The complete variable domain, with remaining parts taken from reference TRBV5-1 and TRBJ2-7, reads KAGVTQTPRYLIKTRGQQVTLSCSPISGHRSVSWYQQTPGQGLQFLFEYFSETQRNKGNFPGRFSGRQFSNSRSEMNVSTLELGDSALYLCASTNGASYEQYFGPGTRLTVT.